This T cell receptor beta chain was identified during a study of response to subunit inactivated influenza vaccine. Study-level points and caveats: Each seasonal flu vaccination may recruit only limited new T cells, authors suggested.

A note on this clonotype: Its target is unknown.

TCRdb analysed the RT-PCR reads with MiXCR anew, one entry per CDR3 protein. Here the sample spans 150,000 to 200,000 distinct CDR3 sequences, around 9.2% being singletons. V was clipped by 5 bases and J by 9 bases; unmatched bases: 6. The CDR3 runs to 14 residues. Germline V gene data show CDR1 as SGHTA and CDR2 as FQGNSA. The sequence came from a man between 50 and 59 years old who received an inactivated influenza vaccine. The V and J genes are TRBV7-2 and TRBJ2-1; TRBD2 aligns across 11 bases. The specimen comprised non-naive T cells sorted from PBMCs, sampled on the day of vaccination. The CDR3, as DNA: TGTGCCAGCAGCAAAACTAGCGGGAGCCCTGAGCAGTTCTTC. Translating gives CASSKTSGSPEQFF. Using reference TRBV7-2 and TRBJ2-1 for the parts outside the CDR3, the full variable domain is GAGVSQSPSNKVTEKGKDVELRCDPISGHTALYWYRQSLGQGLEFLIYFQGNSAPDKSGLPSDRFSAERTGGSVSTLTIQRTQQEDSAVYLCASSKTSGSPEQFFGPGTRLTVL.